The rows below give T cell receptor beta chains drawn from one sample of a study of beta chain features in type 1 diabetes. Some clones are missing from TCRdb's copy, which holds only in-frame ones; the method was immunoSEQ multiplex PCR. The sample has almost 350,000 clones, about a tenth seen once; the top ten hold 1%. Material for sequencing was central memory CD4+ T cells from blood. These receptors were taken from a man under 40 with type 1 diabetes. The CDR3 runs from the conserved cysteine through the conserved F or W. The order of the fields is CDR3 DNA, CDR3 protein, V gene, J gene, clone size, D gene. A D gene is named only where the DNA matches it firmly. The size entry is marked missing in some rows and otherwise reads once, few, many or a size class.

cdr3_nt: TGTGCCAGCAGCGTAGGGGACAGGGCGACCTATGGCTACACCTTC
cdr3_aa: CASSVGDRATYGYTF
v_call: TRBV9
j_call: TRBJ1-2
clone_size: few
d_call: TRBD1

cdr3_nt: TGCGCCAGCAGATCCTTAGGGAGTAATTCAGATACGCAGTATTTT
cdr3_aa: CASRSLGSNSDTQYF
v_call: TRBV5-1
j_call: TRBJ2-3
clone_size: few
d_call: -

cdr3_nt: TGTGCCAGCAGTTCCCGGGACAGGACTTATAACACTGAAGCTTTCTTT
cdr3_aa: CASSSRDRTYNTEAFF
v_call: TRBV28
j_call: TRBJ1-1
clone_size: -
d_call: TRBD1

cdr3_nt: TGTGCCATCAAGGTCATGAACACTGAAGCTTTCTTT
cdr3_aa: CAIKVMNTEAFF
v_call: TRBV10-3
j_call: TRBJ1-1
clone_size: once
d_call: -

cdr3_nt: TGTGCCAGCTCACCAAGGAAGCGGGTGGACACTGAAGCTTTCTTT
cdr3_aa: CASSPRKRVDTEAFF
v_call: TRBV18
j_call: TRBJ1-1
clone_size: -
d_call: -

cdr3_nt: TGCGCCAGCAGCTTGGCAGCCGGGACCCCACTTGGGGGCGAGCAGTACTTC
cdr3_aa: CASSLAAGTPLGGEQYF
v_call: TRBV5-1
j_call: TRBJ2-7
clone_size: -
d_call: -

cdr3_nt: TGTGCCAGCAGGCGAAACAGGGGACCCCTCCACTTT
cdr3_aa: CASRRNRGPLHF
v_call: TRBV6-5
j_call: TRBJ1-6
clone_size: -
d_call: TRBD1

cdr3_nt: TGCGCCAGCAGCGTAAACACGAACACCGGGGAGCTGTTTTTT
cdr3_aa: CASSVNTNTGELFF
v_call: TRBV5-1
j_call: TRBJ2-2
clone_size: few
d_call: -

cdr3_nt: TGTGCCAGCAGTTTATTACAGAACACTGAAGCTTTCTTT
cdr3_aa: CASSLLQNTEAFF
v_call: TRBV28
j_call: TRBJ1-1
clone_size: few
d_call: -

cdr3_nt: TGTGCCAGCTCAGCAGGGGGAAATTCACCCCTCCACTTT
cdr3_aa: CASSAGGNSPLHF
v_call: TRBV18
j_call: TRBJ1-6
clone_size: few
d_call: TRBD1

cdr3_nt: TGTGCCAGCAGCTTGGGACAGCCCTATGGCTACACCTTC
cdr3_aa: CASSLGQPYGYTF
v_call: TRBV7-2
j_call: TRBJ1-2
clone_size: -
d_call: TRBD1

cdr3_nt: TGTGCCAGCAGTGGGTCTCAGGGGCTCGGCTACAATGAGCAGTTCTTC
cdr3_aa: CASSGSQGLGYNEQFF
v_call: TRBV28
j_call: TRBJ2-1
clone_size: -
d_call: -

cdr3_nt: TGTGCCAGCAGCTCGTACGGGGATGAGCAGTTCTTC
cdr3_aa: CASSSYGDEQFF
v_call: TRBV7-2
j_call: TRBJ2-1
clone_size: -
d_call: -

cdr3_nt: TGTGCCACCAGCAGAGGTTTGATCGGGGCAGAAGCTTTCTTT
cdr3_aa: CATSRGLIGAEAFF
v_call: TRBV15
j_call: TRBJ1-1
clone_size: few
d_call: -

cdr3_nt: TGTGCCAGCAGCGCAACCACCTCAGGGTATGGCTACACCTTC
cdr3_aa: CASSATTSGYGYTF
v_call: TRBV9
j_call: TRBJ1-2
clone_size: -
d_call: -

cdr3_nt: TGTGCCAGTCGTGGGCTCACTACGAACACCGGGGAGCTGTTTTTT
cdr3_aa: CASRGLTTNTGELFF
v_call: TRBV19
j_call: TRBJ2-2
clone_size: -
d_call: -

cdr3_nt: TGTGCCATCAGTGACGGGACGGGGGTTAATTCACCCCTCCACTTT
cdr3_aa: CAISDGTGVNSPLHF
v_call: TRBV10-3
j_call: TRBJ1-6
clone_size: many
d_call: -

cdr3_nt: TGTGCCAGCTCGAACCAGGGAGTCGGCTCCTACGAGCAGTACTTC
cdr3_aa: CASSNQGVGSYEQYF
v_call: TRBV18
j_call: TRBJ2-7
clone_size: -
d_call: -

cdr3_nt: TGTGCCAGCAGCTTAGTTTCGCAGGGAACAGATACGCAGTATTTT
cdr3_aa: CASSLVSQGTDTQYF
v_call: TRBV7-9
j_call: TRBJ2-3
clone_size: -
d_call: -

cdr3_nt: TGTGCCAGCAGCGCGGGGGGACTAGCGGGGACCTACGAGCAGTACTTC
cdr3_aa: CASSAGGLAGTYEQYF
v_call: TRBV5-4
j_call: TRBJ2-7
clone_size: -
d_call: TRBD2

cdr3_nt: TGCGCCAGCAGCTTCATGGCCGGGACTAGCGGGAGAAGTACGACCTACGAGCAGTACTTC
cdr3_aa: CASSFMAGTSGRSTTYEQYF
v_call: TRBV5-1
j_call: TRBJ2-7
clone_size: few
d_call: TRBD2

cdr3_nt: TGTGCCAGCAGCCTGTTTTCCGAAGAGACCCAGTACTTC
cdr3_aa: CASSLFSEETQYF
v_call: TRBV7-2
j_call: TRBJ2-5
clone_size: many
d_call: -

cdr3_nt: TGTGCCAGCAGCGCCGACTCGTACCTCTACGAGCAGTACTTC
cdr3_aa: CASSADSYLYEQYF
v_call: TRBV7-9
j_call: TRBJ2-7
clone_size: few
d_call: -

cdr3_nt: TGTGCCAGCAGCTTACGGGGGGCTGACTACGAGCAGTACTTC
cdr3_aa: CASSLRGADYEQYF
v_call: TRBV11-2
j_call: TRBJ2-7
clone_size: -
d_call: -

cdr3_nt: TGTGCCAGCAGCCGAGGACAGGGGTTGGCTGAAGCTTTCTTT
cdr3_aa: CASSRGQGLAEAFF
v_call: TRBV11-2
j_call: TRBJ1-1
clone_size: few
d_call: TRBD1

cdr3_nt: TGTGCCAGCAGGGGGGGCCGGGAAACCGGGGAGCTGTTTTTT
cdr3_aa: CASRGGRETGELFF
v_call: TRBV7-2
j_call: TRBJ2-2
clone_size: many
d_call: -

cdr3_nt: TGTGCCAGCAGCTTGACTAGCGGGGGTCCAGGGACAGATACGCAGTATTTT
cdr3_aa: CASSLTSGGPGTDTQYF
v_call: TRBV7-9
j_call: TRBJ2-3
clone_size: -
d_call: TRBD2

cdr3_nt: TGTGCCAGCAGCTTAGCTGGGGCAGAGACCCAGTACTTC
cdr3_aa: CASSLAGAETQYF
v_call: TRBV7-9
j_call: TRBJ2-5
clone_size: -
d_call: -

cdr3_nt: TGTGCCAGCAGTGAAAGGGTCCACCCCTCCTACGAGCAGTACTTC
cdr3_aa: CASSERVHPSYEQYF
v_call: TRBV6-1
j_call: TRBJ2-7
clone_size: few
d_call: -

cdr3_nt: TGTGCCTGGAGTGTTAGCGACAGGACGCAGTATTTT
cdr3_aa: CAWSVSDRTQYF
v_call: TRBV30
j_call: TRBJ2-3
clone_size: -
d_call: -

cdr3_nt: TGTGCCAGCAGTCCCCTAACGGGGCACCGCAATCAGCCCCAGCATTTT
cdr3_aa: CASSPLTGHRNQPQHF
v_call: TRBV27
j_call: TRBJ1-5
clone_size: -
d_call: -

cdr3_nt: TGTGCCAGTAGCCCCGACAGGGAAGGTACTAGCACAGATACGCAGTATTTT
cdr3_aa: CASSPDREGTSTDTQYF
v_call: TRBV19
j_call: TRBJ2-3
clone_size: few
d_call: TRBD1

cdr3_nt: TGTGCCAGCAGCCCTACACAGGCGAACACTGAAGCTTTCTTT
cdr3_aa: CASSPTQANTEAFF
v_call: TRBV7-8
j_call: TRBJ1-1
clone_size: few
d_call: -

cdr3_nt: TGCGCCAGCAGCCAAGAACACAGGGGCTATGGCTACACCTTC
cdr3_aa: CASSQEHRGYGYTF
v_call: TRBV4-1
j_call: TRBJ1-2
clone_size: few
d_call: TRBD1

cdr3_nt: TGTGCCAGCAGCGATGGCGGTACGCAGTATTTT
cdr3_aa: CASSDGGTQYF
v_call: TRBV28
j_call: TRBJ2-3
clone_size: -
d_call: -

cdr3_nt: TGTGCCAGCAGTTTAGAGGCGGGGTATGAGCAGTTCTTC
cdr3_aa: CASSLEAGYEQFF
v_call: TRBV27
j_call: TRBJ2-1
clone_size: many
d_call: -

cdr3_nt: TGTGCCAGCAGCTCGACGCGACTAGTTCGGGACGAGCAGTACTTC
cdr3_aa: CASSSTRLVRDEQYF
v_call: TRBV7-9
j_call: TRBJ2-7
clone_size: many
d_call: -

cdr3_nt: TGTGCCATCAGGGAACAGGGGGCGCGGGAGACCCAGTACTTC
cdr3_aa: CAIREQGARETQYF
v_call: TRBV10-3
j_call: TRBJ2-5
clone_size: -
d_call: TRBD1

cdr3_nt: TGTGCCAGCAGCCAGGGAGACAGGGCGACTAATGAAAAACTGTTTTTT
cdr3_aa: CASSQGDRATNEKLFF
v_call: TRBV4-2
j_call: TRBJ1-4
clone_size: few
d_call: TRBD1

cdr3_nt: TGTGCCAGCAGCTTGAAAGGGAGCAATCAGCCCCAGCATTTT
cdr3_aa: CASSLKGSNQPQHF
v_call: TRBV5-6
j_call: TRBJ1-5
clone_size: -
d_call: -

cdr3_nt: TGTGCCAGCATCCGGAAAGGAATGAACACTGAAGCTTTCTTT
cdr3_aa: CASIRKGMNTEAFF
v_call: TRBV6-6
j_call: TRBJ1-1
clone_size: -
d_call: -

cdr3_nt: TGTGCCAGCAGTTTTGGGGCCAACGTCCTGACTTTC
cdr3_aa: CASSFGANVLTF
v_call: TRBV28
j_call: TRBJ2-6
clone_size: many
d_call: -

cdr3_nt: TGTGCCAGCAGCGTAGGGACAGGCGGAAGTTCACCCCTCCACTTT
cdr3_aa: CASSVGTGGSSPLHF
v_call: TRBV9
j_call: TRBJ1-6
clone_size: many
d_call: TRBD1

cdr3_nt: TGCGCCAGCAGCCAAGTCCCAGAGGAGCCCATCTATGGCTACACCTTC
cdr3_aa: CASSQVPEEPIYGYTF
v_call: TRBV4-3
j_call: TRBJ1-2
clone_size: -
d_call: -

cdr3_nt: TGTGCCTGGAGTGAGGTAACGGGCGGCGGCTACACCTTC
cdr3_aa: CAWSEVTGGGYTF
v_call: TRBV30
j_call: TRBJ1-2
clone_size: few
d_call: -

cdr3_nt: TGTGCCAGCAGCTTAGCGGGACAGGGAATTCAGCCCCAGCATTTT
cdr3_aa: CASSLAGQGIQPQHF
v_call: TRBV7-8
j_call: TRBJ1-5
clone_size: -
d_call: TRBD1

cdr3_nt: TGTGCCAGCAGTTTAAACAGGGCGCCGAACACTGAAGCTTTCTTT
cdr3_aa: CASSLNRAPNTEAFF
v_call: TRBV27
j_call: TRBJ1-1
clone_size: -
d_call: -

cdr3_nt: TGTGCCAGCAGCTCCCCTAGCGGGGGGTACGGGCAGTTCTTC
cdr3_aa: CASSSPSGGYGQFF
v_call: TRBV7-2
j_call: TRBJ2-1
clone_size: -
d_call: TRBD2

cdr3_nt: TGTGCCAGCAGCTTAAGGCCCGCGGCGAACACCGGGGAGCTGTTTTTT
cdr3_aa: CASSLRPAANTGELFF
v_call: TRBV11-2
j_call: TRBJ2-2
clone_size: -
d_call: -